The clone carrying this TCR beta chain was picked up a small number of times. Its specificity is not known. This sample stems from a study of T cell repertoires in aging, cancer and after chemotherapy. Study findings and constraints: The repertoire data cannot show anything about immunological memory following chemotherapy. Loss of evenness, beyond lost richness, contributed to age-related TCR diversity decline in cancer patients.

Rearranged V-D-J TRB sequences were amplified with a mixed TRB-A/B primer pool. A single record per CDR3 protein comes from TCRdb applying MiXCR to the multiplex PCR reads. Of around 9,500 distinct CDR3 sequences in the sample, nearly 55% were seen once. CDR1 is LNHDA and CDR2 is SQIVND in the germline V gene (reference sequence). The CDR3 is 12 residues long. V lost 3 bases and J 2 bases, leaving 4 bases between the germline ends. The template was genomic DNA from peripheral blood, not RNA. The TCR sequence derives from a human donor in good health. Sequenced input: blood. The chain joins TRBV19 to TRBJ1-2; D ambiguous. DNA for the CDR3: TGTGCCAGTAGTATGGCAAACTATGGCTACACCTTC. Amino acids: CASSMANYGYTF.